This T cell receptor beta chain came from a study of T cell responses to AZD1222 COVID-19 vaccine. Study information: Combined were second doses at about 4 or about 12 weeks. Broader study findings: Unmutated variant regions are reportedly targeted by nearly half of spike-specific TCRs. Once two AZD1222 doses were given, Spike-specific TCR breadth and depth went up.

The protocol was immunoSEQ multiplex PCR, while the TCRdb copy is restricted to in-frame clones and leaves out a portion. Of 150,000 to 200,000 clones detected, 80% to 95% appear once; the ten largest clones hold over 1.3%. Germline V gene data show CDR1 as SGHRS and CDR2 as YFSETQ. CDR3 length: 17 amino acids. V gave up 5 bases and J gave up 5 bases, with 25 bases separating them. As concerns this clone: Antigen unknown.

Sample: peripheral blood, taken on day 0 of AZD1222 vaccination. This sequence was found in an adult in good health. V is TRBV5-1 and J is TRBJ2-5, with D perhaps being TRBD1 or TRBD2 (5 bases each). The CDR3 is CASSHPGTAPTQETQYF. CDR3 sequence (DNA): TGCGCCAGCAGTCACCCAGGGACGGCGCCCACGCAGGAGACCCAGTACTTC. The full variable domain, with the rest looked up from reference TRBV5-1 and TRBJ2-5, is KAGVTQTPRYLIKTRGQQVTLSCSPISGHRSVSWYQQTPGQGLQFLFEYFSETQRNKGNFPGRFSGRQFSNSRSEMNVSTLELGDSALYLCASSHPGTAPTQETQYFGPGTRLLVL.